Reported below is one T cell receptor beta chain. This sample is part of a study of patients and donors after allogeneic stem cell transplantation. The CDR3 sequence is 16 residues long. Germline assignment: CDR1 SGHAT and CDR2 FQNNGV. V was clipped by 0 bases and J by 7 bases, with 17 bases between them. TCRdb reanalysed the RT-PCR reads using MiXCR and keeps one entry per CDR3 protein. The sample comprises around 200,000 distinct CDR3 sequences, about 37% of which are singletons, and under 14% rests with the top ten. The chain carries TRBV11-2 and TRBJ2-3; D may be TRBD1 (6 bases). The sample consisted of blood, either unsorted or a sorted T cell fraction (not recorded which). The clonotype comes from a human donor who was either an allogeneic HSCT recipient or a stem cell or donor lymphocyte infusion donor (not recorded which). It is not recorded whose cells these are; they may come from a transplant donor. The CDR3 DNA reads TGTGCCAGCAGCTTAGAATGGGGGCCCCCTGGGAATACGCAGTATTTT. Translated, it gives CASSLEWGPPGNTQYF. Full variable domain (missing parts from reference TRBV11-2 and TRBJ2-3): EAGVAQSPRYKIIEKRQSVAFWCNPISGHATLYWYQQILGQGPKLLIQFQNNGVVDDSQLPKDRFSAERLKGVDSTLKIQPAKLEDSAVYLCASSLEWGPPGNTQYFGPGTRLTVL.